These 2 T cell receptor beta chains were all obtained from the same sample, sequenced in a study of blood T cells in healthy people across ages. The authors ran a second PCR of 7 to 11 cycles using a sample-barcoded 5' primer and a J-beta primer mix. Using its own MiXCR run on the 5' RACE reads, TCRdb lists one record per CDR3 protein. The sample lists 1.5 million to 2 million distinct CDR3 sequences, 40% to 55% seen once, with roughly 2% in the top ten. Material for sequencing was blood. These TCRs come from a woman in her thirties or forties in good health.

The genes are TRBV12-3 or TRBV12-4 and TRBJ2-3, with unresolved D. V shed 2 bases and J shed 4 bases, with 16 bases lying between them. CDR3 length: 16 amino acids. This chain's CDR3 is CASSLRRRSGADTQYF. The CDR3 nucleotides read TGTGCCAGCAGTTTACGGCGGCGGTCCGGAGCAGATACGCAGTATTTT.

This clonotype came up a few times. This chain uses TRBV5-5 with TRBJ2-7; tentatively, D is TRBD2 (5 bases). The germline gives CDR1 SGHKS, CDR2 YYEKEE (reference sequence). V dropped 4 bases and J dropped 4 bases, with 9 bases sitting between them. The CDR3 length is 12 residues. CDR3: CASSKSGYEQYF. The CDR3 nucleotides read TGTGCCAGCAGCAAAAGCGGATACGAGCAGTACTTC.